These 26 T cell receptor beta chains were sequenced from one sample in a study of blood T cell repertoires in COVID-19. Sequencing was performed with immunoSEQ multiplex PCR; in TCRdb, only in-frame clones are kept and a portion is missing. The sample includes about 25,000 clones, approximately 84% of them seen just once. Material for sequencing was peripheral blood. These receptors came from a man aged 50 or older with active or convalescent COVID-19.

The rearrangement links TRBV28 to TRBJ2-3, with D perhaps TRBD1 (7 bases). From germline, CDR1 is MDHEN and CDR2 SYDVKM. Trimming took off 3 bases at V and 3 bases at J, with 16 bases between the two ends. This CDR3 region has 16 residues. The CDR3: CASSLVEGAGTDTQYF. Here the CDR3 DNA reads TGTGCCAGCAGTTTGGTGGAGGGGGCAGGGACAGATACGCAGTATTTT.

The chain joins TRBV7-3 to TRBJ1-5; D call uncertain. From germline, CDR1 is SGHTA and CDR2 FQGTGA. The CDR3 sequence is 15 residues long. Trimming removed 4 bases at V and 5 bases at J, with 15 bases between. The CDR3 sequence is CASSSPRDKDQPQHF. CDR3 nucleotide sequence: TGTGCCAGCAGCTCCCCCCGAGACAAAGATCAGCCCCAGCATTTT.

The chain joins TRBV2 to TRBJ1-1; TRBD1 might be the D (5 bases). Between the trimmed V and J ends, which lost 6 bases and 1 base, there was a span of 9 bases. CDR1 is SNHLY, CDR2 FYNNEI, per germline. This CDR3 has 13 amino acids. The CDR3 here is CASSPRANTEAFF. The CDR3 coding sequence is TGTGCCAGCAGCCCCAGGGCGAACACTGAAGCTTTCTTT.

The chain is built from TRBV9 and TRBJ1-2, with 9 positions matching TRBD1. Germline CDR1 is SGDLS and CDR2 is YYNGEE. Trimming at V came to 3 bases and at J to 4 bases, leaving 13 bases not matched to a gene. CDR3 length: 17 amino acids. The CDR3 nucleotides read TGTGCCAGCAGCGGACGGGACAGGGACAATTCTGGCTATGGCTACACCTTC. Its translation is CASSGRDRDNSGYGYTF.

This sequence joins TRBV15 and TRBJ1-4; D gene uncertain. V was cut by 5 bases and J by 0 bases, with 10 bases left in between. This CDR3 contains 15 residues. Looked up from germline, CDR1 is LNHNV and CDR2 is YYDKDF (reference sequence). CDR3 nucleotides: TGTGCCACCAGCTTCCCCACAACAACTAATGAAAAACTGTTTTTT. Translating it yields CATSFPTTTNEKLFF.

The chain employs TRBV5-5 and TRBJ1-5, with a weak D call TRBD1 (6 bases). Germline loops: CDR1 SGHKS, CDR2 YYEKEE (reference sequence). The CDR3 totals 16 residues. Trimming stripped 4 bases from V and 1 base from J, with 15 bases between. The DNA for the CDR3 is TGTGCCAGCAGCCTACAGGGTAGTCCAAGCAATCAGCCCCAGCATTTT. Protein sequence: CASSLQGSPSNQPQHF. The whole variable domain, remainder taken from reference TRBV5-5 and TRBJ1-5, is DAGVTQSPTHLIKTRGQQVTLRCSPISGHKSVSWYQQVLGQGPQFIFQYYEKEERGRGNFPDRFSARQFPNYSSELNVNALLLGDSALYLCASSLQGSPSNQPQHFGDGTRLSIL.

The chain has TRBV5-4 and TRBJ2-7; 7 bases are shared with TRBD1. The germline V gene encodes CDR1 SGHNT and CDR2 YYREEE (reference sequence). The CDR3 covers 14 residues. J gave up 2 bases and V 4 bases, and 6 bases lay outside the gene matches. CDR3 region: CASSNRDRAYEQYF. CDR3 in DNA: TGTGCCAGCAGCAACCGGGACAGAGCCTACGAGCAGTACTTC.

V is TRBV11-3 and J is TRBJ2-5; D is possibly TRBD1 (6 bases). Germline CDR1 reads SGHNT; CDR2 reads YENEEA. CDR3 length equals 15 residues. The V and J ends lost 0 bases and 5 bases respectively, with 13 bases between them. In DNA, the CDR3 is TGTGCCAGCAGCTTAGACCCCGGGACACACGAGACCCAGTACTTC. Protein: CASSLDPGTHETQYF.

The chain recombines TRBV5-1 with TRBJ1-2; D is undetermined. From germline, CDR1 is SGHRS and CDR2 YFSETQ. V dropped 7 bases and J dropped 0 bases, with 16 bases sitting between them. This CDR3 spans 15 amino acids. The CDR3 sequence: CASYLSPGANYGYTF. The DNA of the CDR3 is TGCGCCAGCTACCTTTCGCCGGGAGCTAACTATGGCTACACCTTC.

This rearrangement joins TRBV2 to TRBJ1-4, with unresolved D. The germline V and J ends were trimmed by 4 bases and 6 bases, with 15 bases remaining between them. Per germline, CDR1 SNHLY and CDR2 FYNNEI. The CDR3 is 15 residues long. CDR3 residues: CASSGSSATDEKLFF. The CDR3 coding sequence is TGTGCCAGCAGTGGGAGTTCGGCTACCGATGAAAAACTGTTTTTT.

The chain links TRBV7-8 to TRBJ1-1; D unclear. CDR1 is SGHVS, CDR2 FQNEAQ, per germline. The CDR3 covers 13 residues. Trimming shortened V by 9 bases and J by 2 bases, and 13 bases separated the two germline ends. The CDR3 nucleotides read TGTGCCAGTGCCGAGGGTATAAACACTGAAGCTTTCTTT. As protein: CASAEGINTEAFF.

CDR3 sequence (DNA): TGTGCCAGCAGGGACAGGGGCACCTACAATGAGCAGTTCTTC. Translating gives CASRDRGTYNEQFF. The V call is TRBV3-1 (or the pseudogene TRBV3-2), the J call TRBJ2-1, with TRBD1 matching 9 bases. J was trimmed by 2 bases and V by 6 bases; bases with no gene match: 2. The CDR3 spans 14 residues. Per germline, CDR1 LGHDT and CDR2 YNNKEL (reference sequence).

The V call is TRBV7-3, the J call TRBJ1-2; no definite D call. Trimming pared 5 bases from V and 10 bases from J, leaving 17 bases between. The germline CDR1 and CDR2 sequences are SGHTA and FQGTGA. The CDR3 consists of 13 residues. Here the CDR3 reads CASSATDWEDYTF. The CDR3 bases are TGTGCCAGCAGCGCCACAGATTGGGAGGACTACACCTTC.

The table lists this clone with a count of one. CDR3 coding DNA: TGCGCCAGCGACCCTACCGGGGGGGGGACGAATGGCTACACCTTC. It codes for CASDPTGGGTNGYTF. This chain uses TRBV10-1 with TRBJ1-2; D is possibly TRBD1 (5 bases). CDR3 length: 15 amino acids. The germline gives CDR1 WNHNN, CDR2 SYGVQD (reference sequence). With 8 bases removed from V and 6 bases from J, the gap between germline ends came to 22 bases.

This clone was seen a handful of times. The V call is TRBV5-4, the J call TRBJ1-4, with TRBD1 as a possible D gene (5 bases). The CDR3 spans 14 residues. V was pared by 0 bases and J by 5 bases, with 8 bases between. The germline CDR1 and CDR2 sequences are SGHNT and YYREEE (reference sequence). CDR3 bases: TGTGCCAGCAGCTTGGGACAGCAAAATGAAAAACTGTTTTTT. Translation: CASSLGQQNEKLFF.

The J gene is TRBJ2-3, the V gene TRBV10-3; 7 bases match TRBD2. V lost 2 bases and J lost 3; bases outside the gene matches: 11. Germline CDR1 and CDR2: ENHRY and SYGVKD. The length of the CDR3 is 17 residues. The CDR3 DNA is TGTGCCATCAGTGAGGGGAGGGACGTTAAGACTACAGATACGCAGTATTTT. Translation gives CAISEGRDVKTTDTQYF.

The V call is TRBV18, the J call TRBJ1-2; the match to TRBD1 covers 8 bases. Germline CDR1 reads KGHSH; CDR2 reads LQKENI. Trimming took 3 bases from V and 2 from J; bases not matched to a gene: 5. The CDR3 spans 15 residues. CDR3: CASSPGTGDNYGYTF. The CDR3 DNA reads as TGTGCCAGCTCACCTGGGACAGGAGACAACTATGGCTACACCTTC. The variable domain in full, with the rest retrieved from reference TRBV18 and TRBJ1-2, is NAGVMQNPRHLVRRRGQEARLRCSPMKGHSHVYWYRQLPEEGLKFMVYLQKENIIDESGMPKERFSAEFPKEGPSILRIQQVVRGDSAAYFCASSPGTGDNYGYTFGSGTRLTVV.

J is TRBJ2-5 and V is TRBV10-3; D is ambiguous. The CDR3 spans 13 residues. Germline lookup yields CDR1 ENHRY and CDR2 SYGVKD. Trimming stripped 8 bases from V and 5 bases from J, with 15 bases between. This CDR3 reads CAILRMETETQYF. In DNA form, the CDR3 reads TGTGCCATCCTGCGGATGGAGACGGAGACCCAGTACTTC.

V and J are TRBV30 and TRBJ1-6; 7 positions match TRBD1. The CDR3 contains 14 residues. The ends lost 3 bases at V and 6 bases at J; junction bases unmatched: 5. Germline-derived CDR1 and CDR2 are GTSNPN and SVGIG (reference sequence). The CDR3: CAWRMGQPNSPLHF. CDR3 in DNA: TGTGCCTGGAGAATGGGACAGCCTAATTCACCCCTCCACTTT.

This clone has just a few counts. V gene TRBV29-1 combines with J gene TRBJ1-1; D not resolved. V was shortened by 5 bases and J by 5 bases, with 12 bases between the two germline ends. The CDR3 spans 12 residues. Germline CDR1 and CDR2: SQVTM and ANQGSEA. Here the CDR3 DNA reads TGCAGCGTTTGGTCTAGAGGTACTGAAGCTTTCTTT. This codes for CSVWSRGTEAFF.

The genes are TRBV2 and TRBJ1-6; 7 bases fit TRBD1. Germline V gene lookup returns CDR1 SNHLY and CDR2 FYNNEI. The V and J ends lost 4 bases and 9 bases, in that order; junction bases with no gene match: 6. This CDR3 comprises 14 residues. Here the CDR3 reads CASSVGGASSPLHF. The CDR3 region has the DNA TGTGCCAGCAGTGTAGGGGGCGCCAGTTCACCCCTCCACTTT. Complete variable domain (other parts from reference TRBV2 and TRBJ1-6): EPEVTQTPSHQVTQMGQEVILRCVPISNHLYFYWYRQILGQKVEFLVSFYNNEISEKSEIFDDQFSVERPDGSNFTLKIRSTKLEDSAMYFCASSVGGASSPLHFGNGTRLTVT.

The CDR3 loop reads CATQRTSGDNEQFF. The CDR3 nucleotides read TGTGCCACTCAACGGACTAGCGGGGACAATGAGCAGTTCTTC. This chain uses TRBV2 with TRBJ2-1, with TRBD2 identical over 12 bases. Per germline, CDR1 SNHLY and CDR2 FYNNEI. V trimming: 10 bases; J trimming: 5 bases; junction bases outside the gene matches: 6. The CDR3 loop spans 14 amino acids.

The genes are TRBV10-2 and TRBJ2-7; 7 bases are shared with TRBD2. After removal of 3 bases from V and 9 bases from J, the junction contained 20 bases not matched to a gene. Germline CDR1 and CDR2: WSHSY and SAAADI. The CDR3 has 17 amino acids. CDR3 DNA: TGCGCCAGCAGTGAATTGGCGGGAGTTCCCCTTCTACGAGGGCAGTACTTC. Protein sequence: CASSELAGVPLLRGQYF.

This sequence joins TRBV10-3 and TRBJ2-1; TRBD2 aligns across 7 bases. V was clipped by 0 bases and J by 15 bases; unmatched bases: 11. The length of the CDR3 is 14 residues. CDR1 ENHRY and CDR2 SYGVKD come from the germline V gene. This chain's CDR3 is CAISESRSGEGAFF. In DNA, the CDR3 is TGTGCCATCAGTGAGTCGAGGAGCGGGGAGGGAGCGTTCTTC.

The V call is TRBV27, the J call TRBJ2-7; 9 bases agree with TRBD1. Germline trimming cut 5 bases from V and 4 bases from J; bases unmatched to any gene: 18. CDR1 and CDR2 (germline): MNHEY, SMNVEV (reference sequence). This CDR3 contains 18 residues. For the CDR3, the DNA is TGTGCCAGCAGTCTTATAAGGGCGTTGGGACAGGGAGCGTACGAGCAGTACTTC. Its translation is CASSLIRALGQGAYEQYF.

The chain is built from TRBV6-6 and TRBJ1-4; no clear D gene. The CDR3 covers 13 residues. Germline loops: CDR1 MNHNY, CDR2 SVGAGI (reference sequence). V lost 5 bases to trimming and J lost 4 bases, with 8 bases between them. The CDR3 protein is CASSLEDNEKLFF. CDR3 bases: TGTGCCAGCAGTCTAGAGGATAATGAAAAACTGTTTTTT.